This T cell receptor beta chain was obtained from a study of cytomegalovirus exposure and HLA in healthy donors. Study context: Unique TCRs numbering about 85 million, obtained from HLA-typed donors, made up an early data release. Broader study findings: The study put 150 or so TCR beta chains on its list as cytomegalovirus-associated.

It was with 60 Vbeta and 13 Jbeta primers that the PCR ran. Data came from immunoSEQ multiplex PCR; TCRdb stores just in-frame clones and leaves some out. This table holds around 160,000 clones, approximately 79% found once. In the case of this clone: Its antigen is still unknown.

Germline V gene lookup returns CDR1 KGHSH and CDR2 LQKENI. The CDR3 length is 15 residues. V shed 6 bases, J shed 8 bases, and the junction held 5 bases outside the gene matches. The chain recombines TRBV18 with TRBJ2-1; 15 bases are a match to TRBD2. The sequenced sample consisted of PBMCs. This TCR came from a human donor in good health. CDR3 loop: CASSNGLAGGHEQFF. As DNA, the CDR3 is TGTGCCAGCTCCAACGGACTAGCGGGGGGGCATGAGCAGTTCTTC.